The 13 T cell receptor beta chains reported below all come from one sample, sequenced in a study of cytomegalovirus exposure and HLA in healthy donors. PCR primers comprised 60 Vbeta and 13 Jbeta primers. The table came from immunoSEQ multiplex PCR; TCRdb's copy has only in-frame clones and leaves some out. The specimen's table records 80,000 to 95,000 clones. The sequenced sample was PBMCs. The receptors here all came from a middle-aged man in good health and CMV-seropositive.

This chain uses TRBV6-5 with TRBJ2-1; 11 bases agree with TRBD1. This CDR3 comprises 15 residues. CDR1 and CDR2 from the germline V gene are MNHEY and SVGAGI. J was trimmed by 4 bases and V by 5 bases; bases with no gene match: 4. The CDR3 bases are TGTGCCAGCAGTAGAGGGACAGGGGGTTACAATGAGCAGTTCTTC. Encoded protein: CASSRGTGGYNEQFF.

This chain joins TRBV6-5 and TRBJ1-2; tentatively, D is TRBD1 (5 bases). With 6 bases removed from V and 0 bases from J, the gap between germline ends came to 5 bases. Germline V gene data show CDR1 as MNHEY and CDR2 as SVGAGI. The length of the CDR3 is 12 residues. For the CDR3, the DNA is TGTGCCAGCAGGACAGCTAACTATGGCTACACCTTC. Translation: CASRTANYGYTF.

The chain uses TRBV6-5 and TRBJ2-1; D gene unclear. The CDR3 is 13 amino acids. Per germline, CDR1 MNHEY and CDR2 SVGAGI. Trimming removed 6 bases from V and 4 bases from J, with 10 bases in between. The CDR3 spells CASRFDTYNEQFF. In DNA, the CDR3 is TGTGCCAGCAGGTTCGACACGTACAATGAGCAGTTCTTC.

The CDR3 DNA is TGCGCCAGCAGCCAAGGGGACCTAGCGGGACGTTACAATGAGCAGTTCTTC. It yields the protein CASSQGDLAGRYNEQFF. The chain carries TRBV4-3 and TRBJ2-1; 9 bases map to TRBD2. Germline loops: CDR1 LGHNA, CDR2 YSLEER. The V and J ends lost 1 base and 4 bases, in that order; junction bases with no gene match: 8. The CDR3 is 17 amino acids.

The rearrangement links TRBV10-3 to TRBJ1-6, with 8 bases lining up with TRBD1. The CDR3 runs to 15 residues. Trimming cost V 5 bases and J 10 bases; bases outside gene matches: 10. Germline V gene data show CDR1 as ENHRY and CDR2 as SYGVKD. CDR3 sequence (DNA): TGTGCCATCAGTCTTGGGACAGGCATTGAATCACCCCTCCACTTT. This gives the protein CAISLGTGIESPLHF.

This chain links TRBV7-3 with TRBJ2-7; 9 bases align to TRBD1. Trimming took 2 bases from V and 2 from J; bases not matched to a gene: 4. CDR1 and CDR2 from the germline V gene are SGHTA and FQGTGA. The CDR3 totals 15 residues. The CDR3: CASSLGGTGPYEQYF. CDR3 nucleotide sequence: TGTGCCAGCAGCTTAGGTGGGACAGGGCCCTACGAGCAGTACTTC.

The chain recombines TRBV19 with TRBJ1-2; tentatively, D is TRBD1 (5 bases). The CDR3 is made up of 13 amino acids. V lost 3 bases and J 8 bases, leaving 13 bases between the germline ends. CDR1 LNHDA and CDR2 SQIVND come from the germline V gene (reference sequence). The CDR3 DNA follows: TGTGCCAGTAGTATGTTCCAGGGCGGCGGCTACACCTTC. As protein: CASSMFQGGGYTF.

The rearrangement uses TRBV28 and TRBJ1-1, with D possibly matching TRBD1 (5 bases). The CDR3 has 16 amino acids. Germline loops: CDR1 MDHEN, CDR2 SYDVKM. The ends were cut back, 8 bases at V and 0 bases at J, with 19 bases in the middle. CDR3 coding DNA: TGTGCCAGCGGGATTCCGGCGGGACTCATGAACACTGAAGCTTTCTTT. Translation gives CASGIPAGLMNTEAFF.

This chain connects TRBV30 to TRBJ2-5, with 7 bases lining up with TRBD2. Germline V gene data show CDR1 as GTSNPN and CDR2 as SVGIG (reference sequence). This CDR3 has 15 residues. J was trimmed by 1 base and V by 5 bases; bases with no gene match: 10. DNA for the CDR3: TGTGCCTGGGCCGGGTGGGTAGCGGGCCAAGAGACCCAGTACTTC. Its protein is CAWAGWVAGQETQYF.

J is TRBJ1-5 and V is TRBV5-1, with 9 bases matching TRBD1. This CDR3 has 14 residues. Germline trimming cut 4 bases from V and 6 bases from J; bases unmatched to any gene: 5. Germline lookup yields CDR1 SGHRS and CDR2 YFSETQ. DNA of the CDR3: TGCGCCAGCAGCCCGGGACAGGGAGGTCAGCCCCAGCATTTT. Protein sequence: CASSPGQGGQPQHF.

The gene calls are TRBV9 and TRBJ2-1, with D hard to call. The CDR3 covers 12 residues. V was shortened by 0 bases and J by 7 bases, with 5 bases between the two germline ends. CDR1 is SGDLS and CDR2 is YYNGEE in the germline V gene. CDR3 nucleotide sequence: TGTGCCAGCAGCGTAGAGGAGAATGAGCAGTTCTTC. Encoded protein: CASSVEENEQFF.

This chain links TRBV7-9 with TRBJ2-2; TRBD2 matches at 7 bases. The CDR3 is 17 amino acids. With 5 bases clipped from V and 4 bases from J, the junction kept 13 bases outside the gene matches. Germline V gene data show CDR1 as SEHNR and CDR2 as FQNEAQ (reference sequence). The CDR3 protein is CASSLNRAGAGTGELFF. The DNA of the CDR3 is TGTGCCAGCAGCCTAAACCGCGCGGGAGCGGGCACCGGGGAGCTGTTTTTT.

The chain joins TRBV9 to TRBJ1-2; TRBD1 aligns across 10 bases. CDR1 is SGDLS and CDR2 is YYNGEE in the germline V gene. V shed 1 base, J shed 8 bases, and the junction held 11 bases outside the gene matches. This CDR3 has 16 amino acids. This chain's CDR3 is CASSVRDRGTREGYTF. The CDR3 DNA reads TGTGCCAGCAGCGTAAGGGACAGGGGAACTCGTGAAGGCTACACCTTC. Based on the CDR3 plus reference TRBV9 and TRBJ1-2, the full variable domain is DSGVTQTPKHLITATGQRVTLRCSPRSGDLSVYWYQQSLDQGLQFLIQYYNGEERAKGNILERFSAQQFPDLHSELNLSSLELGDSALYFCASSVRDRGTREGYTFGSGTRLTVV.